Listed below are T cell receptor beta chains from one sample, sequenced in a study of cytomegalovirus exposure and HLA in healthy donors. The data were produced by immunoSEQ multiplex PCR, yet TCRdb's version contains in-frame clones alone and is incomplete. The data show some 130,000 clones, around three quarters seen once. The source material was PBMCs. All receptors come from a man aged 35 to 55 in good health and CMV-seronegative. Each CDR3 is given with its conserved first and last residue. Fields, in order: J gene, V gene, D gene, clone size, CDR3 protein, CDR3 DNA. D genes are given only for firm matches. The size entry is marked missing in some rows and otherwise reads once, few, many or a size class.

>TRBJ2-3|TRBV20-1|.|.
CSARDPPLDF
TGCAGTGCTAGAGACCCCCCTCTCGATTTT
>TRBJ2-7|TRBV5-8|TRBD1|.
CASSRTGPYEQYF
TGTGCCAGCAGCCGGACAGGGCCCTACGAGCAGTACTTC
>TRBJ1-1|TRBV19|.|.
CASSPSTGSATEAFF
TGTGCCAGTAGTCCGTCCACAGGGTCGGCCACTGAAGCTTTCTTT
>TRBJ2-1|TRBV11-1|TRBD2|.
CASSPQTSATYNEQFF
TGTGCCAGCAGCCCGCAGACTAGCGCAACCTACAATGAGCAGTTCTTC
>TRBJ1-4|TRBV5-1|.|.
CASSLVAGRIANEKLFF
TGCGCCAGCAGCTTGGTTGCAGGGAGGATTGCTAATGAAAAACTGTTTTTT
>TRBJ2-5|TRBV5-6|TRBD2|.
CASSPALGGMVKEQYF
TGTGCCAGCAGCCCCGCCCTGGGGGGGATGGTAAAGGAGCAGTACTTC
>TRBJ1-3|TRBV2|.|.
CASSDQGPGNTIYF
TGTGCCAGCAGTGATCAGGGGCCTGGAAACACCATATATTTT
>TRBJ2-7|TRBV28|.|.
CASSPTGQSYEQYF
TGTGCCAGCAGTCCAACAGGACAGTCCTACGAGCAGTACTTC
>TRBJ1-1|TRBV5-4|.|.
CASSLDRNTEAFF
TGTGCCAGCAGCTTGGACAGAAACACTGAAGCTTTCTTT
>TRBJ1-5|TRBV5-1|.|.
CASSLVWGLNQPQHF
TGCGCCAGCAGCTTGGTTTGGGGCCTCAATCAGCCCCAGCATTTT
>TRBJ2-3|TRBV4-2|TRBD1|.
CASSQEGQGATDTQYF
TGTGCCAGCAGCCAAGAGGGACAGGGGGCCACAGATACGCAGTATTTT
>TRBJ1-5|TRBV6-1|.|.
CASSESSGNQPQHF
TGTGCCAGCAGTGAAAGTAGTGGCAATCAGCCCCAGCATTTT
>TRBJ2-7|TRBV5-4|.|.
CASSLGVPSYEQYF
TGTGCCAGCAGCTTGGGGGTTCCTAGCTACGAGCAGTACTTC
>TRBJ2-7|TRBV11-2|TRBD2|.
CASSLDLGGGRYEQYF
TGTGCCAGCAGCTTAGATCTGGGGGGGGGTAGGTACGAGCAGTACTTC
>TRBJ1-2|TRBV28|TRBD1|.
CASSLPGGPSYGYTF
TGTGCCAGCAGTTTGCCAGGGGGCCCCAGTTATGGCTACACCTTC
>TRBJ1-1|TRBV4-1|.|.
CASSPRSRNTEAFF
TGCGCCAGCAGTCCCCGGTCAAGAAACACTGAAGCTTTCTTT
>TRBJ2-2|TRBV18|TRBD1|.
CASSPGRTGNTGELFF
TGTGCCAGCTCACCGGGTCGGACAGGGAACACCGGGGAGCTGTTTTTT
>TRBJ2-2|TRBV7-7|TRBD1|.
CASRAQTRQGRTGELFF
TGTGCCAGCAGGGCACAAACCCGACAGGGTCGCACCGGGGAGCTGTTTTTT
>TRBJ2-7|TRBV28|.|.
CASSLPGPSSYEQYF
TGTGCCAGCAGTTTACCAGGGCCGAGCTCCTACGAGCAGTACTTC
>TRBJ2-1|TRBV29-1|TRBD2|.
CSVAHLILLAGERGYNEQFF
TGCAGCGTTGCCCACCTCATACTTCTAGCGGGGGAGCGGGGCTACAATGAGCAGTTCTTC
>TRBJ2-4|TRBV7-9|.|.
CASGSPALGKNIQYF
TGTGCCAGCGGTAGTCCGGCGCTAGGCAAAAACATTCAGTACTTC
>TRBJ2-5|TRBV5-1|TRBD1|once
CASSTGTGEETQYF
TGCGCCAGCAGCACGGGCACAGGGGAAGAGACCCAGTACTTC
>TRBJ2-7|TRBV5-1|.|.
CASSAQGGPSYEQYF
TGCGCCAGCAGCGCGCAGGGTGGGCCCTCCTACGAGCAGTACTTC
>TRBJ2-3|TRBV30|.|.
CACRGTSTDTQYF
TGTGCCTGCCGGGGGACCAGCACAGATACGCAGTATTTT
>TRBJ2-2|TRBV2|TRBD1|.
CASREDRGNTGELFF
TGTGCCAGCAGAGAGGACAGGGGGAACACCGGGGAGCTGTTTTTT
>TRBJ2-7|TRBV15|.|.
CATSRDQSGFYEQYF
TGTGCCACCAGCAGAGATCAGTCGGGGTTCTACGAGCAGTACTTC
>TRBJ1-1|TRBV7-9|.|.
CASSLLGVGTEAFF
TGTGCCAGCAGCTTACTAGGAGTTGGCACTGAAGCTTTCTTT
>TRBJ1-4|TRBV30|.|.
CAWSVGGLGEKLFF
TGTGCCTGGAGTGTGGGGGGGCTAGGAGAAAAACTGTTTTTT
>TRBJ2-5|TRBV2|TRBD2|.
CASSADGGFETQYF
TGTGCCAGCAGCGCCGACGGGGGGTTCGAGACCCAGTACTTC
>TRBJ2-6|TRBV7-8|.|once
CASSLGLPSGANVLTF
TGTGCCAGCAGCTTAGGGCTCCCCTCTGGGGCCAACGTCCTGACTTTC
>TRBJ2-3|TRBV28|TRBD2|.
CASLSGGTTDTQYF
TGTGCCAGTCTAAGCGGGGGAACCACAGATACGCAGTATTTT
>TRBJ2-1|TRBV2|TRBD2|.
CASSDNRQGGDYNEQFF
TGTGCCAGCAGCGACAACCGGCAGGGAGGGGACTACAATGAGCAGTTCTTC
>TRBJ1-5|TRBV6-5|TRBD1|.
CASSTGTGGPQHF
TGTGCCAGCAGTACCGGGACAGGCGGTCCCCAGCATTTT
>TRBJ2-5|TRBV6-5|.|.
CASGSLQGNQETQYF
TGTGCCAGCGGAAGCCTACAGGGAAACCAAGAGACCCAGTACTTC
>TRBJ2-1|TRBV9|.|.
CASSESGAYTFEQFF
TGTGCCAGCAGCGAAAGCGGAGCCTACACGTTTGAGCAGTTCTTC
>TRBJ2-5|TRBV2|.|.
CASDWASSLSAQYF
TGTGCCAGCGATTGGGCCTCTTCCCTGTCGGCCCAGTACTTC
>TRBJ2-7|TRBV5-1|.|.
CASSPGDEQYF
TGCGCCAGCAGCCCAGGGGACGAGCAGTACTTC
>TRBJ2-7|TRBV30|TRBD1|once
CAWNRGQAYEQYF
TGTGCCTGGAACCGCGGACAGGCCTACGAGCAGTACTTC
>TRBJ1-2|TRBV5-1|TRBD1|.
CASSPSGTGDYGYTF
TGCGCCAGCAGCCCCTCAGGGACAGGTGACTATGGCTACACCTTC
>TRBJ1-5|TRBV27|.|.
CASSPGRGQPQHF
TGTGCCAGCAGTCCCGGACGGGGTCAGCCCCAGCATTTT
>TRBJ1-1|TRBV7-3|TRBD1|.
CASSSLVNLRGLSTEAFF
TGTGCCAGCAGCTCTCTCGTAAATTTGAGGGGGCTCAGTACTGAAGCTTTCTTT
>TRBJ2-7|TRBV4-1|TRBD1|.
CASSQTGGHEQYF
TGCGCCAGCAGCCAAACAGGGGGCCACGAGCAGTACTTC
>TRBJ1-1|TRBV30|.|.
CASSGNTEAFF
TGTGCCTCTTCGGGGAACACTGAAGCTTTCTTT
>TRBJ1-6|TRBV11-1|.|.
CASSWVGQINSPLHF
TGTGCCAGCAGCTGGGTTGGACAGATTAATTCACCCCTCCACTTT
>TRBJ1-1|TRBV2|.|.
CASMRRGLAMNTEAFF
TGTGCCAGCATGCGAAGGGGATTGGCGATGAACACTGAAGCTTTCTTT
>TRBJ2-1|TRBV10-3|TRBD2|.
CAISAREVNEQFF
TGTGCCATCAGTGCTCGGGAGGTCAATGAGCAGTTCTTC
>TRBJ2-5|TRBV2|TRBD2|.
CASGGEKETQYF
TGTGCCAGCGGGGGGGAGAAGGAGACCCAGTACTTC
>TRBJ1-5|TRBV18|TRBD1|few
CASSPMGQGAFQPQHF
TGTGCCAGCTCACCCATGGGACAGGGGGCCTTTCAGCCCCAGCATTTT
>TRBJ2-3|TRBV7-9|TRBD2|few
CASSFSGGATDTQYF
TGTGCCAGCAGCTTCAGCGGGGGGGCCACAGATACGCAGTATTTT
>TRBJ2-3|TRBV25-1|TRBD1|.
CASSQGAGTQYF
TGTGCCAGCAGTCAGGGGGCGGGTACGCAGTATTTT
>TRBJ1-6|TRBV21-1|.|.
CASHLRQSGRDYSPLHF
TGTGCCAGCCACTTGAGACAGAGTGGCAGGGACTATTCACCCCTCCACTTT
>TRBJ2-5|TRBV2|TRBD2|.
CASSNTGLAQETQYF
TGTGCCAGCAGTAATACGGGACTAGCCCAAGAGACCCAGTACTTC
>TRBJ2-5|TRBV2|TRBD1|.
CASSEVEGRDRVGETQYF
TGTGCCAGCAGTGAAGTAGAAGGCCGGGACAGGGTTGGAGAGACCCAGTACTTC
>TRBJ2-1|TRBV5-1|TRBD2|few
CASSLPGLAGGNEQFF
TGCGCCAGCAGCTTGCCCGGACTAGCGGGAGGCAATGAGCAGTTCTTC
>TRBJ2-5|TRBV5-1|TRBD2|.
CASRPPGLAATRQETQYF
TGCGCCAGCAGGCCGCCGGGACTAGCGGCTACCAGGCAAGAGACCCAGTACTTC
>TRBJ2-3|TRBV5-4|.|.
CASRPGSEGTDTQYF
TGTGCCAGCAGACCCGGGAGCGAGGGCACAGATACGCAGTATTTT
>TRBJ2-1|TRBV9|TRBD2|.
CASSPWGAGTYNEQFF
TGTGCCAGCAGCCCCTGGGGAGCGGGGACCTACAATGAGCAGTTCTTC
>TRBJ2-1|TRBV9|.|.
CASGSSYNEQFF
TGTGCCAGCGGGAGCTCCTACAATGAGCAGTTCTTC